This TCR beta chain was sequenced in a study of cytomegalovirus exposure and HLA in healthy donors. By share of the sample, this clone is medium-sized (0.01 to 0.1%). What it recognizes is unknown. Study-wide findings and caveats: Per a prior analysis, the majority of TCR beta V segments were productive roughly 87% or roughly 30% of the time.

Primers included in the PCR were 60 Vbeta and 13 Jbeta primers. Libraries were prepared by immunoSEQ multiplex PCR; TCRdb keeps only in-frame clonotypes and omits some of them. This repertoire shows about 110,000 clones, 55% to 65% found once; its top ten account for around 2.2%. The CDR3 consists of 16 residues. The V end lost 0 bases, the J end lost 3 bases, and 15 bases lay between the germline ends. The chain combines TRBV6-7 with TRBJ2-7; TRBD1 is a possible D gene (5 bases). TRBV6-7 is noted as an ORF with a role that remains uncertain. The sequenced sample consisted of PBMCs. This clonotype originated in a woman aged 25 to 39 in good health and CMV-seronegative. The CDR3, as DNA: TGTGCCAGCAGTTACTCCCCGACTGGGGCAAGCTACGAGCAGTACTTC. Translated: CASSYSPTGASYEQYF.